One sample yielded the 26 T cell receptor beta chains listed below, sequenced in a study of OX40 agonist ivuxolimab in advanced cancers. The table came from immunoSEQ multiplex PCR; TCRdb's copy has only in-frame clones and leaves some out. Here the sample spans tens of thousands of clones, about 86% being singletons. This specimen was CD4+ or CD8+ T cells sorted from blood, taken in a trial of the OX40 agonist ivuxolimab. The source of these receptors is an adult with an advanced solid tumor such as melanoma, head and neck, liver or kidney cancer.

The chain is built from TRBV7-8 and TRBJ1-1, with 8 bases fitting TRBD1. The length of the CDR3 is 14 residues. Germline assignment: CDR1 SGHVS and CDR2 FQNEAQ. Unmatched junction bases numbered 7, after V lost 2 bases and J lost 8 bases. The CDR3 region has the DNA TGTGCCAGCAGCTTAAGCAGAGGACAGGGCGAAGCTTTCTTT. Encoded protein: CASSLSRGQGEAFF.

This chain uses TRBV27 with TRBJ2-1; 7 positions agree with TRBD1. Germline assignment: CDR1 MNHEY and CDR2 SMNVEV (reference sequence). The length of the CDR3 is 16 residues. After removal of 5 bases from V and 0 bases from J, the junction contained 7 bases not matched to a gene. CDR3 protein: CASSKPRGSSYNEQFF. Written as DNA, the CDR3 is TGTGCCAGCAGTAAACCCAGGGGGAGCTCCTACAATGAGCAGTTCTTC.

This rearrangement joins TRBV4-3 to TRBJ2-7; 8 bases are a match to TRBD1. J lost 2 bases, V lost 1 base, and 1 base had no gene match. The CDR3 length is 14 residues. Germline CDR1 LGHNA, CDR2 YSLEER. The CDR3 sequence: CASSQAGQAYEQYF. In nucleotides, the CDR3 is TGCGCCAGCAGCCAAGCGGGACAGGCCTACGAGCAGTACTTC.

This clone was seen more than once but under ten times. This chain links TRBV6-1 with TRBJ2-3, with 7 bases aligning to TRBD1. The germline CDR1 and CDR2 sequences are MNHNS and SASEGT. The CDR3 runs to 14 residues. With 5 bases clipped from V and 4 bases from J, the junction kept 6 bases outside the gene matches. For the CDR3, the DNA is TGTGCCAGCAGTATAACAGGGGTGGCAGATACGCAGTATTTT. Translating gives CASSITGVADTQYF.

J is TRBJ1-2 and V is TRBV28, with D perhaps TRBD1 (6 bases). The CDR3 has 15 amino acids. The germline V and J ends were trimmed by 6 bases and 4 bases, with 18 bases remaining between them. Germline CDR1 is MDHEN and CDR2 is SYDVKM. CDR3 amino acids: CASRTMLQGSYGYTF. DNA of the CDR3: TGTGCCAGCAGAACCATGCTTCAGGGGAGCTATGGCTACACCTTC.

V usage is TRBV9 and J usage is TRBJ2-7; no clear D gene. CDR3 length equals 14 residues. CDR1 SGDLS and CDR2 YYNGEE come from the germline V gene. Trimming removed 0 bases from V and 2 bases from J, with 9 bases in between. The CDR3 DNA reads as TGTGCCAGCAGCGTAGATGCCAGAGCCTACGAGCAGTACTTC. Translating gives CASSVDARAYEQYF.

The V call is TRBV30, the J call TRBJ2-3, with D uncertain. The germline V and J ends were trimmed by 1 base and 0 bases, with 5 bases remaining between them. Germline V gene lookup returns CDR1 GTSNPN and CDR2 SVGIG (reference sequence). The CDR3 length is 13 residues. CDR3 bases: TGTGCCTGGAGTGACGGAAGCACAGATACGCAGTATTTT. Protein sequence: CAWSDGSTDTQYF.

The chain recombines TRBV2 with TRBJ1-5, with 8 bases identical to TRBD1. The V and J ends lost 7 bases and 2 bases, in that order; junction bases with no gene match: 7. This CDR3 spans 15 amino acids. The germline gives CDR1 SNHLY, CDR2 FYNNEI. The CDR3 region is CASMRQGQGNQPQHF. The CDR3 DNA sequence: TGTGCCAGCATGAGACAGGGGCAGGGCAATCAGCCCCAGCATTTT.

The CDR3: CASSLDSGAKTQYF. The CDR3 DNA reads TGTGCCAGCAGCTTGGATTCGGGGGCGAAGACCCAGTACTTC. The chain joins TRBV5-4 to TRBJ2-5; D is perhaps TRBD1 or TRBD2 (6 bases each). Germline V CDR1 and CDR2: SGHNT, YYREEE (reference sequence). V lost 0 bases to trimming and J lost 6 bases, with 12 bases between them. The CDR3 runs 14 residues.

This rearrangement joins TRBV28 to TRBJ2-2; D perhaps matches TRBD2 (6 bases). Germline V gene data show CDR1 as MDHEN and CDR2 as SYDVKM. Trimming left V 3 bases short and J 5 bases short, with 13 bases between. The CDR3 has 15 residues. This CDR3 reads CASSFQTGGTGELFF. In DNA, the CDR3 is TGTGCCAGCAGTTTCCAAACCGGGGGAACCGGGGAGCTGTTTTTT.

The chain recombines TRBV11-3 with TRBJ2-2; 9 bases align to TRBD1. Germline V gene sequence: CDR1 SGHNT, CDR2 YENEEA. The CDR3 runs to 16 residues. Trimming at V came to 5 bases and at J to 3 bases, leaving 7 bases not matched to a gene. In DNA form, the CDR3 reads TGTGCCAGCAGCCGGGGCGGGACAGGGCACACCGGGGAGCTGTTTTTT. Translation gives CASSRGGTGHTGELFF.

This chain uses TRBV20-1 with TRBJ2-7; the D gene could be TRBD1 or TRBD2 (5 bases each). CDR3 length equals 11 residues. Germline V gives CDR1 DFQATT, CDR2 SNEGSKA (reference sequence). The V and J ends lost 3 bases and 7 bases respectively, with 10 bases between them. This CDR3 reads CSARGVGEQYF. CDR3 in DNA: TGCAGTGCTAGGGGGGTGGGTGAGCAGTACTTC.

The chain has TRBV7-6 and TRBJ1-2; D unclear. Germline values: CDR1 SGHVS, CDR2 FNYEAQ. The CDR3 contains 13 residues. Trimming cost V 3 bases and J 4 bases, with 9 bases left between them. The CDR3 bases are TGTGCCAGCAGCTTGTCGAATTCCTATGGCTACACCTTC. As protein: CASSLSNSYGYTF.

The chain employs TRBV19 and TRBJ2-3; possible D gene TRBD1, 6 bases. From germline, CDR1 is LNHDA and CDR2 SQIVND (reference sequence). V was pared by 6 bases and J by 0 bases, with 13 bases between. The CDR3 has 15 residues. CDR3 coding DNA: TGTGCCAGTAGCCCTAGACAGGCCAGCACAGATACGCAGTATTTT. It translates to CASSPRQASTDTQYF.

The V gene is TRBV28, the J gene TRBJ1-1; D possibly corresponds to TRBD1 (5 bases). Germline V CDR1 and CDR2: MDHEN, SYDVKM. The CDR3 has 12 residues. The V end lost 6 bases, the J end lost 6 bases, and 11 bases lay between the germline ends. CDR3 sequence reads: CASRATGPEAFF. In DNA form, the CDR3 reads TGTGCCAGCAGGGCTACAGGCCCTGAAGCTTTCTTT.

J is TRBJ2-5 and V is TRBV28; D unresolved. CDR1 is MDHEN and CDR2 is SYDVKM in the germline V gene. Trimming shortened V by 1 base and J by 1 base, and 7 bases separated the two germline ends. The CDR3 totals 14 residues. The CDR3 DNA sequence: TGTGCCAGCAGTTTATCGGCAGCCCAAGAGACCCAGTACTTC. Translating it yields CASSLSAAQETQYF.

The V call is TRBV4-1, the J call TRBJ1-2; 9 bases line up with TRBD1. The CDR3 covers 15 residues. V was clipped by 3 bases and J by 6 bases; unmatched bases: 8. The germline CDR1 and CDR2 sequences are MGHRA and YSYEKL. CDR3 loop: CASSHPGTGLNGYTF. CDR3 bases: TGCGCCAGCAGCCACCCCGGGACAGGGTTGAATGGCTACACCTTC.

The J gene is TRBJ2-6, the V gene TRBV7-2; D possibly corresponds to TRBD2 (7 bases). The V gene's germline CDR1 is SGHTA and CDR2 FQGNSA. Trimming took 5 bases from V and 2 from J, leaving 19 bases between them. This CDR3 has 18 amino acids. The CDR3: CASSLDGGGSPGANVLTF. The CDR3 nucleotides are TGTGCCAGCAGCCTCGATGGGGGGGGCTCGCCTGGGGCCAACGTCCTGACTTTC.

The CDR3 DNA reads TGTGCCAGCAGCTTAACTGGCACTGAAGCTTTCTTT. It is translated as CASSLTGTEAFF. The chain joins TRBV7-2 to TRBJ1-1; D gene uncertain. This CDR3 contains 12 residues. Germline V lookup: CDR1 SGHTA, CDR2 FQGNSA. V lost 2 bases to trimming and J lost 4 bases, with 5 bases between them.

V and J are TRBV10-3 and TRBJ1-5; 7 bases line up with TRBD1. In germline, CDR1 is ENHRY, CDR2 SYGVKD. V shed 7 bases, J shed 4 bases, and the junction held 7 bases outside the gene matches. The CDR3 length is 14 residues. The CDR3 DNA reads TGTGCCATCAAGAAGCCGGGACAGAATCAGCCCCAGCATTTT. This gives the protein CAIKKPGQNQPQHF.

The chain carries TRBV28 and TRBJ2-2; 7 bases are shared with TRBD2. This CDR3 comprises 16 residues. The germline gives CDR1 MDHEN, CDR2 SYDVKM. V lost 10 bases, J lost 6 bases, and 17 bases stayed unmatched. CDR3 residues: CAIAGIGGGRSGELFF. DNA of the CDR3: TGTGCCATCGCCGGGATCGGGGGAGGGCGCTCCGGGGAGCTGTTTTTT. The whole variable domain, filled in from reference TRBV28 and TRBJ2-2, reads DVKVTQSSRYLVKRTGEKVFLECVQDMDHENMFWYRQDPGLGLRLIYFSYDVKMKEKGDIPEGYSVSREKKERFSLILESASTNQTSMYLCAIAGIGGGRSGELFFGEGSRLTVL.

Concerning this clone: The same CDR3 also results from other DNA sequences found in this sample. This chain joins TRBV7-2 and TRBJ2-7; 9 bases fit TRBD2. The germline V gene encodes CDR1 SGHTA and CDR2 FQGNSA. The length of the CDR3 is 17 residues. Trimming cost V 4 bases and J 2 bases; bases outside gene matches: 12. The CDR3 sequence is CASSSRQVRGRAYEQYF. CDR3 coding DNA: TGTGCCAGCAGCTCCCGTCAGGTTCGCGGGAGGGCCTACGAGCAGTACTTC.

The chain has TRBV28 and TRBJ2-7; the D is unclear. V was cut by 7 bases and J by 2 bases, with 9 bases left in between. This CDR3 comprises 12 residues. CDR1 MDHEN and CDR2 SYDVKM come from the germline V gene. For the CDR3, the DNA is TGTGCCAGCAACAAGGCGACCTACGAGCAGTACTTC. Translating it yields CASNKATYEQYF.

The chain couples TRBV30 to TRBJ1-1; D is undetermined. Germline CDR1 and CDR2: GTSNPN and SVGIG (reference sequence). The CDR3 consists of 17 residues. Trimming cost V 0 bases and J 0 bases, with 17 bases left between them. For the CDR3, the DNA is TGTGCCTGGAGTGTCCGGTTCAGTGGGTTCATGAACACTGAAGCTTTCTTT. It specifies CAWSVRFSGFMNTEAFF.

To note about this clone: A much more abundant neighbour one base away suggests this may be a read error. This same CDR3 is encoded by further DNA sequences in the sample. The V gene is TRBV2, the J gene TRBJ2-3; D is possibly TRBD2 (6 bases). The length of the CDR3 is 13 residues. Germline V lookup: CDR1 SNHLY, CDR2 FYNNEI. Trimming cost V 8 bases and J 5 bases, with 14 bases left between them. The CDR3 here is CASSRENGDTQYF. Here the CDR3 DNA reads TGTGCCAGCTCACGGGAGAACGGAGATACGCAGTATTTT.

V usage is TRBV28 and J usage is TRBJ1-2; D remains unclear. The V gene's germline CDR1 is MDHEN and CDR2 SYDVKM. V was cut by 2 bases and J by 3 bases, with 13 bases left in between. The CDR3 runs 15 residues. CDR3 nucleotides: TGTGCCAGCAGTTTACAAGTTGGAAGTGACTATGGCTACACCTTC. It translates to CASSLQVGSDYGYTF.